Detailed here is one T cell receptor beta chain. Among the patients, none had received any treatment before thyroid surgery. This record comes from a study of metastatic and nonmetastatic thyroid tumors. TCRdb re-analyzed the PCR reads using MiXCR. Of tens of thousands of clones in the sample, approximately 19% are singletons; the top ten hold 25% to 30%. There are 13 residues in the CDR3. CDR1 is DFQATT and CDR2 is SNEGSKA in the germline V gene (reference sequence). V lost 6 bases and J lost 1, with 12 bases in between. The sequenced material came from blood. This TCR was sampled from a female donor with papillary thyroid cancer or a benign thyroid nodule (not recorded which). Some clones in this sample may be carry-over from other donors' samples. The V and J genes are TRBV20-1 and TRBJ1-1; D is possibly TRBD1 (5 bases). Here the CDR3 reads CSAEGLQNTEAFF. The CDR3 bases are TGCAGTGCGGAGGGACTCCAGAACACTGAAGCTTTCTTT.